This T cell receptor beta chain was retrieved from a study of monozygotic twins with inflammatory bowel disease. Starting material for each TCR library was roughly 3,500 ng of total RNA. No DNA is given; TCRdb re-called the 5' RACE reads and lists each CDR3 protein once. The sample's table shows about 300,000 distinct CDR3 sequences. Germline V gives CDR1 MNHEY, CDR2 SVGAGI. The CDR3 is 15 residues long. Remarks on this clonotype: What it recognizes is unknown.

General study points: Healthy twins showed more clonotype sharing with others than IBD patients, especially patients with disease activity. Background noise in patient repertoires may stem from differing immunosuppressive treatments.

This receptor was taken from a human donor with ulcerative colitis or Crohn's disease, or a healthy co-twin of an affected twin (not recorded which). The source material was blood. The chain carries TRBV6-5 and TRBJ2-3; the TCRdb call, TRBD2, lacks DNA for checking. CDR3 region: CASSLTGDASDTQYF.